This T cell receptor (beta chain) was retrieved from a study of molecular identifiers for immune sequencing clone quantification. This clonotype has ten or more counts. The antigen remains undetermined. Whole-study findings and limits: Reportedly, one cell's Jurkat TCR RNA was detected within 1,100,000 naive CD8 cells.

Sorting isolated naive CD8 T cells as CD8+CD4-CCR7+CD45RA+ events. TCRdb processed the PCR reads anew with MiXCR; each CDR3 protein has one entry. The sample carries 490,000 or so distinct CDR3 sequences, about a fifth recorded once. The CDR3 extends over 14 amino acids. V lost 5 bases and J 4 bases, leaving 15 bases between the germline ends. Germline V gives CDR1 SGHTA, CDR2 FQGTGA. The sequence was obtained from a human donor in good health. Some libraries in this study had Jurkat cell RNA spiked in. V and J are TRBV7-3 and TRBJ2-7; D is unclear. The material sequenced was naive CD8+ T cells from blood, with Jurkat cell RNA spiked in. Documented subset: FACS-sorted CD8+CD4-CCR7+CD45RA+ naive T cells. As DNA, the CDR3 is TGTGCCAGCAGCGTCGATCAAACTGGATACGAGCAGTACTTC. Translating it yields CASSVDQTGYEQYF.